This TCR beta chain was captured by sequencing in a study of T cell responses to AZD1222 COVID-19 vaccine. Study-wide results and limits: The reported proportion of spike-specific TCRs targeting unmutated variant regions was nearly half. Vaccine-associated CD4 TCRs spanned spike, dominant at 160-218 and 743-854.

Pooling was applied to second doses at about 4 or about 12 weeks. Profiling relied on immunoSEQ multiplex PCR, and the TCRdb table lists in-frame clones only, not all of them. The data contain 90,000 to 150,000 clones, around 84% of them singletons. This clone showed up just a few times. The antigen remains undetermined. This receptor was identified in an adult who received the AZD1222 COVID-19 vaccine. This specimen consisted of peripheral blood, obtained 28 days after the second AZD1222 dose.

In DNA, the CDR3 is TGTGCCAGCAGTACCGGGACCGCGGCGGGTGAGCAGTTCTTC. It yields the protein CASSTGTAAGEQFF. V gene TRBV6-4 combines with J gene TRBJ2-1, with D perhaps being TRBD1 or TRBD2 (5 bases each). In germline, CDR1 is MRHNA, CDR2 SNTAGT. Trimming took 5 bases from V and 9 from J, leaving 17 bases between them. The CDR3 totals 14 residues.